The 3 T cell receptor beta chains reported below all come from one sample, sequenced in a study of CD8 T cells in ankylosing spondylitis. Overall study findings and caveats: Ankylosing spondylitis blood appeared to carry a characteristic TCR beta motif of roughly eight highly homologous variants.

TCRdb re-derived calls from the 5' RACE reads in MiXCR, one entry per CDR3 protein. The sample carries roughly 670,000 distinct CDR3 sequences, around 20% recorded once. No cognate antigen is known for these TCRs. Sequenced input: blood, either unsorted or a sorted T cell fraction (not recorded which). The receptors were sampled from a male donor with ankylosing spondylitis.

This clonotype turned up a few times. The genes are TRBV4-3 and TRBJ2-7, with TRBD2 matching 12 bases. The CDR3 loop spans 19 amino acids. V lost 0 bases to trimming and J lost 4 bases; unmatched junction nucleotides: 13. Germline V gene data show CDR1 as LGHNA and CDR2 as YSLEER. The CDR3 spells CASSQDRGRLAGEGYEQYF. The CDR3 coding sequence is TGCGCCAGCAGCCAAGATCGGGGAAGACTAGCGGGAGAAGGGTACGAGCAGTACTTC.

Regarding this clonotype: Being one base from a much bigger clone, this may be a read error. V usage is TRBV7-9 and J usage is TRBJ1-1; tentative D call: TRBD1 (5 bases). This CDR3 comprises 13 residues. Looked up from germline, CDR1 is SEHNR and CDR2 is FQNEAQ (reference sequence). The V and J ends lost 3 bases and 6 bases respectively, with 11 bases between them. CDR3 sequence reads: CASSFGTASEAFF. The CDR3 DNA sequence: TGTGCCAGCAGCTTTGGGACGGCCTCTGAAGCTTTCTTT.

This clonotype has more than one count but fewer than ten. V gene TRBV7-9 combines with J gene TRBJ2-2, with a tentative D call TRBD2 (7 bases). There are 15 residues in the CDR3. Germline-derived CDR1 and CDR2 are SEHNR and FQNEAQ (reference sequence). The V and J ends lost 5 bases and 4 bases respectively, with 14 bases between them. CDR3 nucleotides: TGTGCCAGCAGCCCAAGGGGGGGCTCCACCGGGGAGCTGTTTTTT. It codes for CASSPRGGSTGELFF.